This TCR beta chain was retrieved from a study of CDR3 diversity in severe acne. J gave up 2 bases and V 7 bases, and 10 bases lay outside the gene matches. The CDR3 spans 15 residues. Germline V gene lookup returns CDR1 MDHEN and CDR2 SYDVKM. Via MiXCR, TCRdb re-called the PCR reads, giving one row per CDR3 protein. Among 97,000 or so distinct CDR3 sequences listed, roughly half were seen once. The receptor was derived from a male donor with acne. The specimen was blood. This chain links TRBV28 with TRBJ1-1; 7 bases match TRBD1. The CDR3 sequence: CASTSSGTANTEAFF. The CDR3 DNA follows: TGTGCCAGCACCTCTTCGGGGACAGCTAACACTGAAGCTTTCTTT. Complete variable domain (other parts from reference TRBV28 and TRBJ1-1): DVKVTQSSRYLVKRTGEKVFLECVQDMDHENMFWYRQDPGLGLRLIYFSYDVKMKEKGDIPEGYSVSREKKERFSLILESASTNQTSMYLCASTSSGTANTEAFFGQGTRLTVV.